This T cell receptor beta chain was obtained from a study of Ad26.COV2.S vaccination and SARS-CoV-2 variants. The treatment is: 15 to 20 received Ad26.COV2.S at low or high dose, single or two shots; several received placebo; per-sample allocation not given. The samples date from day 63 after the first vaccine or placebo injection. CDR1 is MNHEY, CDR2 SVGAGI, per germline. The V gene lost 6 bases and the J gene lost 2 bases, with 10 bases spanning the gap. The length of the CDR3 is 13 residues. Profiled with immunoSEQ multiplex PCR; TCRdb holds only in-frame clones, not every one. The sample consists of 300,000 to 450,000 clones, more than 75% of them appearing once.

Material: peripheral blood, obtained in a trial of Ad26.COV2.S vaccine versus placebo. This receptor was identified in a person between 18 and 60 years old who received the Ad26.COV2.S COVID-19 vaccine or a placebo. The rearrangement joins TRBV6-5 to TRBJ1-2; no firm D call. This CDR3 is CASSLDGNYGYTF. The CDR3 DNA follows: TGTGCCAGCAGCTTAGACGGAAACTATGGCTACACCTTC.